This T cell receptor (beta chain) appears in the sequencing data of a study of control samples from healthy donors and cancer patients. This clone was counted once. Measured with immunoSEQ multiplex PCR; TCRdb has only the in-frame clones, and not every one. Here the sample spans about 120,000 clones, 75% to 95% being singletons. The CDR3 sequence is 16 residues long. The V gene's germline CDR1 is MNHNY and CDR2 SVGAGI (reference sequence). The ends lost 6 bases at V and 8 bases at J; junction bases unmatched: 8. The chain joins TRBV6-6 to TRBJ2-2; 14 bases map to TRBD2. The specimen was blood. This receptor was identified in a man aged 40-49 years in good health. The CDR3 loop reads CASSRTSGGTPGELFF. The DNA for the CDR3 is TGTGCCAGCAGCCGGACTAGCGGGGGGACTCCGGGGGAGCTGTTTTTT.